This is a list of T cell receptor beta chains from one sample in a study of T cells in Graves' hyperthyroidism and ophthalmopathy. TCRdb fed the multiplex PCR reads into MiXCR, producing one record per CDR3 protein. The sample records under 400,000 distinct CDR3 sequences, roughly 25% being singletons. The material sequenced was blood. The receptors derive from a man in his fifties or sixties with Graves' hyperthyroidism. The CDR3 runs from the conserved cysteine through the conserved F or W.

V: TRBV25-1
J: TRBJ1-5
CDR3: CASSESGSYNQPQHF

V: TRBV3-1
J: TRBJ1-1
CDR3: CASSHPHRGTEAFF

V: TRBV10-3
J: TRBJ2-5
CDR3: CATAGQVGETQYF

V: TRBV29-1
J: TRBJ2-7
CDR3: CSVARVGYEQYF

V: TRBV3-1
J: TRBJ1-1
CDR3: CASSQEQGPNTEAFF

V: TRBV5-1
J: TRBJ2-7
CDR3: CASSLAPRQYSYEQYF

V: TRBV20-1
J: TRBJ2-7
CDR3: CSARETSGASNEQYF

V: TRBV5-1
J: TRBJ2-2
CDR3: CASSLAQSVHGELFF

V: TRBV28
J: TRBJ1-3
CDR3: CASSEGQPGNTIYF

V: TRBV3-1
J: TRBJ1-1
CDR3: CASSQSTNTEAFF

V: TRBV3-1
J: TRBJ2-7
CDR3: CASSQTSGRSYKQYF

V: TRBV27
J: TRBJ2-3
CDR3: CASSLSPFVLAGGTDTQYF

V: TRBV6-6
J: TRBJ2-5
CDR3: CASSYAGSDETQYF

V: TRBV28
J: TRBJ2-7
CDR3: CASMRPGGTQEQYF

V: TRBV7-9
J: TRBJ2-7
CDR3: CASSPQYEQYF

V: TRBV7-2
J: TRBJ2-3
CDR3: CASSSAAGGLDTQYF

V: TRBV29-1
J: TRBJ1-1
CDR3: CSVRDRGIQNTEAFF

V: TRBV6-1
J: TRBJ1-1
CDR3: CASRQGSMTEAFF

V: TRBV5-1
J: TRBJ2-3
CDR3: CASSLEAGVDTQYF

V: TRBV12-3/TRBV12-4
J: TRBJ1-5
CDR3: CASSLGGGLGNNQPQHF

V: TRBV27
J: TRBJ2-2
CDR3: CASKITPGLAGSAGELFF

V: TRBV30
J: TRBJ2-7
CDR3: CAWMTSGHLKQYF

V: TRBV7-9
J: TRBJ2-5
CDR3: CASSLATSLETQYF

V: TRBV20-1
J: TRBJ2-5
CDR3: CSANHGPQETQYF

V: TRBV28
J: TRBJ2-3
CDR3: CASSLSGTSSTDTQYF

V: TRBV7-9
J: TRBJ1-2
CDR3: CASSHSTRDRDTF

V: TRBV20-1
J: TRBJ2-1
CDR3: CSASGLARSSRIPNEQFF

V: TRBV2
J: TRBJ2-3
CDR3: CASSPGTRSTDTQYF

V: TRBV2
J: TRBJ2-1
CDR3: CASSEELAGNEQFF

V: TRBV28
J: TRBJ1-5
CDR3: CASRLNPQGANNQPQHF

V: TRBV4-1
J: TRBJ2-5
CDR3: CASSQLDRGQGETQYF

V: TRBV11-3
J: TRBJ2-7
CDR3: CASSYQIAGGSEQYF

V: TRBV2
J: TRBJ2-7
CDR3: CASIKDRAANSYEQYF

V: TRBV12-3/TRBV12-4
J: TRBJ2-7
CDR3: CASSLEAGPSYEQYF

V: TRBV6-1
J: TRBJ2-3
CDR3: CASLRDRRGTDTQYF

V: TRBV9
J: TRBJ2-2
CDR3: CASTDRTDLLTGELFF

V: TRBV6-2/TRBV6-3
J: TRBJ1-1
CDR3: CASRATQGRNPEAFF

V: TRBV24-1
J: TRBJ2-1
CDR3: CATSDPFSGRADEQFF

V: TRBV7-3
J: TRBJ2-2
CDR3: CASSLSNTGELFF

V: TRBV27
J: TRBJ2-3
CDR3: CASSSLGGSTDTQYF

V: TRBV6-1
J: TRBJ2-7
CDR3: CASSEMASGNGQYF

V: TRBV11-3
J: TRBJ1-1
CDR3: CASTADANTEAFF

V: TRBV12-5
J: TRBJ2-3
CDR3: CASGHPGGAYTDTQYF

V: TRBV24-1
J: TRBJ2-3
CDR3: CATSDRDRGRDTQYF

V: TRBV5-1
J: TRBJ2-3
CDR3: CASSLEPQGSDTQYF

V: TRBV12-3/TRBV12-4
J: TRBJ1-1
CDR3: CASSLRGEAFF

V: TRBV13
J: TRBJ2-3
CDR3: CASTPPGLASSDTQYF

V: TRBV6-1
J: TRBJ1-5
CDR3: CASRFDRTNQPQHF